This T cell receptor (beta chain) was obtained from a study of blood T cell repertoires in COVID-19. Study summary: Researchers got acute and convalescent COVID-19 samples from the United States, Italy and Spain. PBMCs, B-cell-depleted T cells, or T cells provided the cDNA or gDNA that made up the material.

In the original analysis: The authors estimated nucleated cell counts from reference gene primer amplification. This table comes from immunoSEQ multiplex PCR, and its TCRdb copy is limited to in-frame clones, with some not included. V, J and clone size are those of that table, while D and trimming were read from the DNA. This table holds over 60,000 clones, roughly 84% found once. After removal of 3 bases from V and 4 bases from J, the junction contained 4 bases not matched to a gene. Germline CDR1 reads DFQATT; CDR2 reads SNEGSKA (reference sequence). CDR3 size: 13 residues. Recruited during active infection, patients (from Seattle) were subsequently followed longitudinally.

The sequence was collected from a man over 45 with COVID-19, enrolled during active disease. V is TRBV20-1 and J is TRBJ2-3; 7 nucleotides line up with TRBD2. Sequenced input: peripheral blood. The CDR3 here is CSASAGAADTQYF. The CDR3 DNA is TGCAGTGCTAGTGCGGGAGCGGCAGATACGCAGTATTTT.